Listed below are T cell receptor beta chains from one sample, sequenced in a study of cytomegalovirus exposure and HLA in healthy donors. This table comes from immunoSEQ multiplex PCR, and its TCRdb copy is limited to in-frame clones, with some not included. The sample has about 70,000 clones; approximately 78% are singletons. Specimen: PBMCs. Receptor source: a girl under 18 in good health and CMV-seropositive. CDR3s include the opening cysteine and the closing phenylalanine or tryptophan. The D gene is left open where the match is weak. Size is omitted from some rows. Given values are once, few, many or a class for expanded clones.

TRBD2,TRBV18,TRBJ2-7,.,TGTGCCAGCTCACCGGCGGGGGGGACCCCCTACGAGCAGTACTTC,CASSPAGGTPYEQYF
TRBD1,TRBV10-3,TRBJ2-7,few,TGTGCCATCAGTGACGAGGGGGCCCCCTACGAGCAGTACTTC,CAISDEGAPYEQYF
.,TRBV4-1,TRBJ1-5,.,TGCGCCAGCAGCCAAGATCCCCCACCGGGGGATCAGCCCCAGCATTTT,CASSQDPPPGDQPQHF
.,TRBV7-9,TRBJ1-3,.,TGTGCCAGCAGCTTACGAGTATCCGGAAACACCATATATTTT,CASSLRVSGNTIYF
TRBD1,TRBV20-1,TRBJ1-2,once,TGCAGTGCGAGGACAGGCTATGGCTACACCTTC,CSARTGYGYTF
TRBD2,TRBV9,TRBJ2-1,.,TGTGCCAGCAGCGGGCTGGCGGGAGGGATATCCTACAATGAGCAGTTCTTC,CASSGLAGGISYNEQFF
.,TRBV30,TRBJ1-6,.,TGTGCCTGGAGTGTGAGCGGGGGCGGGTCACCCCTCCACTTT,CAWSVSGGGSPLHF
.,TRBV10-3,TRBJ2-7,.,TGTGCCATCAGTCCGTTGAGGGGGGGAAGCCACGAGCAGTACTTC,CAISPLRGGSHEQYF
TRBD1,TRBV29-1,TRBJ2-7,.,TGCAGCGTTGCGTTGGGGGACAGGGACTCCTACGAGCAGTACTTC,CSVALGDRDSYEQYF
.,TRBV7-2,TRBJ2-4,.,TGTGCCAGCAGTCTTATCGACATTCAGTACTTC,CASSLIDIQYF
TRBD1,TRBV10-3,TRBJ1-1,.,TGTGCCATCAGTGAGTCTGAGGACAGGATGAACACTGAAGCTTTCTTT,CAISESEDRMNTEAFF
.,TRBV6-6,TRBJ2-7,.,TGTGCCAGCATCGGACTCTCGAGTTACGAGCAGTACTTC,CASIGLSSYEQYF
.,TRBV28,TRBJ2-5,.,TGTGCCAGCAGTAAAGCCGGGACAACAAATCAAGAGACCCAGTACTTC,CASSKAGTTNQETQYF
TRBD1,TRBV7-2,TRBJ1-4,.,TGTGCCAGCAGCGTCGACAGGGGAGCAACTAATGAAAAACTGTTTTTT,CASSVDRGATNEKLFF
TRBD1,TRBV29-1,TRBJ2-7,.,TGCAGCGTCAGGGGGCGGTTGTTCCACGAGCAGTACTTC,CSVRGRLFHEQYF